Shown below are 13 T cell receptor beta chains from a single sample sequenced in a study of blood T cells in healthy people across ages. Alongside a J-beta primer mix, a sample-barcoded 5' primer served in a second PCR lasting 7 to 11 cycles. TCRdb independently ran MiXCR on the 5' RACE reads; one entry per CDR3 protein. The sample records 600,000 to 800,000 distinct CDR3 sequences, about 21% being singletons. The specimen was blood. The receptors shown here come from an older man in good health.

This clonotype turned up a few times. J is TRBJ2-7 and V is TRBV27, with TRBD2 identical over 9 bases. V lost 5 bases, J lost 6 bases, and 8 bases stayed unmatched. Germline CDR1 and CDR2: MNHEY and SMNVEV (reference sequence). The CDR3 consists of 14 residues. Written as DNA, the CDR3 is TGTGCCAGCAGTGGGCTAGCGGGATACAGCGAGCAGTACTTC. It translates to CASSGLAGYSEQYF.

The rearrangement joins TRBV7-9 to TRBJ2-1; TRBD1 matches 8 bases. The J call could be wrong; TRBJ2-7 is a better fit for the DNA end. The CDR3 contains 16 residues. CDR1 is SEHNR and CDR2 is FQNEAQ in the germline V gene (reference sequence). CDR3 amino acids: CASSLAGTGAIYEQYF. CDR3 bases: TGTGCCAGCAGCTTAGCGGGGACAGGAGCTATCTACGAGCAGTACTTC.

This clonotype was recorded a few times. The chain combines TRBV25-1 with TRBJ2-7; 7 bases match TRBD1. The germline V gene has CDR1 MGHDK and CDR2 SYGVNS. The CDR3 covers 15 residues. V was pared by 2 bases and J by 0 bases, with 4 bases of the junction left unmatched. The CDR3 sequence is CASSEPGTDSYEQYF. DNA for the CDR3: TGTGCCAGCAGTGAACCAGGGACAGACTCCTACGAGCAGTACTTC.

The chain's CDR3 is CASTYGGYQETQYF. Written as DNA, the CDR3 is TGTGCCAGCACCTATGGGGGGTATCAAGAGACCCAGTACTTC. The chain links TRBV6-2 or TRBV6-3 to TRBJ2-7; D may be TRBD2 (6 bases). The J call is in doubt because the DNA end fits TRBJ2-5 better. The V gene's germline CDR1 is MNHEY and CDR2 SVGEGT. The CDR3 contains 14 residues.

This clonotype appeared a few times. V usage is TRBV7-9 and J usage is TRBJ1-2, with 8 nucleotides matching TRBD1. The V segment lost 1 base and the J segment 8 bases; nucleotides outside the gene matches: 6. Germline V gives CDR1 SEHNR, CDR2 FQNEAQ (reference sequence). The CDR3 consists of 14 residues. Here the CDR3 DNA reads TGTGCCAGCAGCTTAGGGGGACAGGTGGACGGCTACACCTTC. Protein: CASSLGGQVDGYTF. The full variable domain, in which reference TRBV7-9 and TRBJ1-2 provide the parts outside the CDR3, is DTGVSQNPRHKITKRGQNVTFRCDPISEHNRLYWYRQTLGQGPEFLTYFQNEAQLEKSRLLSDRFSAERPKGSFSTLEIQRTEQGDSAMYLCASSLGGQVDGYTFGSGTRLTVV.

A remark on this clonotype: A much larger clone lies a single base off, so this may be a read error. V gene TRBV2 combines with J gene TRBJ2-7, with a weak D call TRBD2 (5 bases). Germline values: CDR1 SNHLY, CDR2 FYNNEI. The CDR3 runs 15 residues. Trimming removed 4 bases from V and 3 bases from J, with 16 bases in between. The CDR3 region is CASSARAGGGYEQYF. CDR3 DNA sequence: TGTGCCAGCAGTGCGAGGGCTGGCGGAGGCTACGAGCAGTACTTC.

This clonotype occurred a few times. The chain combines TRBV6-1 with TRBJ1-5; D gene uncertain. Germline V gives CDR1 MNHNS, CDR2 SASEGT. The CDR3 contains 16 residues. The germline V and J ends were trimmed by 1 base and 7 bases, with 17 bases remaining between them. CDR3 in DNA: TGTGCCAGCAGTGAAGTTGACGGGCTGGGCAGCCAGCCCCAGCATTTT. This encodes CASSEVDGLGSQPQHF.

In DNA, the CDR3 is TGTGCCAGCAGCAAACAAGTGGGCCAAGAGACCCAGTACTTC. This translates into CASSKQVGQETQYF. The V gene is TRBV7-8, the J gene TRBJ2-5; D uncertain. The CDR3 loop spans 14 amino acids. Trimming took off 5 bases at V and 1 base at J, with 11 bases between the two ends. Germline V CDR1 and CDR2: SGHVS, FQNEAQ.

The chain uses TRBV14 and TRBJ1-1; 7 bases agree with TRBD1. The CDR3 totals 15 residues. Germline CDR1 reads SGHDN; CDR2 reads FVKESK. V gave up 0 bases and J gave up 4 bases; unmatched junction bases: 5. Here the CDR3 reads CASSQEPGGSTEAFF. As DNA, the CDR3 is TGTGCCAGCAGCCAAGAACCAGGGGGTAGCACTGAAGCTTTCTTT.

The chain is built from TRBV28 and TRBJ1-1; D uncertain. The CDR3 has 14 amino acids. Between the trimmed V and J ends, which lost 1 base and 7 bases, there was a span of 13 bases. The V gene's germline CDR1 is MDHEN and CDR2 SYDVKM. In nucleotides, the CDR3 is TGTGCCAGCAGTTTATTTTCCGGGATAGATGAAGCTTTCTTT. Translated: CASSLFSGIDEAFF.

V usage is TRBV11-2 and J usage is TRBJ2-1; 8 bases are a match to TRBD2. Germline CDR1 and CDR2: SGHAT and FQNNGV. V was pared by 4 bases and J by 4 bases, with 15 bases of the junction left unmatched. The length of the CDR3 is 18 residues. CDR3 residues: CASSSPLWSTSVYNEQFF. In DNA, the CDR3 is TGTGCCAGCAGCTCCCCATTATGGTCGACTAGCGTATACAATGAGCAGTTCTTC. Full variable domain (remainder filled in from reference TRBV11-2 and TRBJ2-1): EAGVAQSPRYKIIEKRQSVAFWCNPISGHATLYWYQQILGQGPKLLIQFQNNGVVDDSQLPKDRFSAERLKGVDSTLKIQPAKLEDSAVYLCASSSPLWSTSVYNEQFFGPGTRLTVL.

There are a few counts of this clonotype. The gene calls are TRBV6-5 and TRBJ2-1, with 11 bases aligning to TRBD1. The end of the DNA is better explained by TRBJ2-7, so the J call may be wrong. The germline gives CDR1 MNHEY, CDR2 SVGAGI. This CDR3 is 14 amino acids long. Written as DNA, the CDR3 is TGTGCCAGCAGTTTCCGGGACAGGGGGTACGAGCAGTACTTC. This codes for CASSFRDRGYEQYF.

This clonotype was observed a few times. V usage is TRBV20-1 and J usage is TRBJ2-5; 8 bases align to TRBD1. This CDR3 contains 13 residues. From germline, CDR1 is DFQATT and CDR2 SNEGSKA (reference sequence). V trimming: 6 bases; J trimming: 5 bases; junction bases outside the gene matches: 8. CDR3 in DNA: TGCAGTGCGGATACAGGGGGTCGGGAGACCCAGTACTTC. It encodes CSADTGGRETQYF.